The 21 T cell receptor beta chains presented below share a single source sample, sequenced in a study of STAT3 mutations in large granular lymphocyte leukemia. Study-level findings and limits: At least one immunodominant TCR beta clonotype appeared in every T-cell large granular lymphocyte leukemia patient.

The antigens of these receptors remain unknown. Libraries were prepared by immunoSEQ multiplex PCR; TCRdb keeps only in-frame clonotypes and omits some of them. There are tens of thousands of clones in the sample; roughly 81% occur only once, and approximately 0.41% lies in the top ten. Sequenced: PBMCs. The origin of the receptors is a human donor with T large granular lymphocyte leukemia. Some clones in this sample may be carry-over from other donors' samples.

V is TRBV25-1 and J is TRBJ1-2; D remains unclear. CDR1 and CDR2 (germline): MGHDK, SYGVNS. This CDR3 has 13 residues. Trimming removed 1 base from V and 2 bases from J, with 5 bases in between. Here the CDR3 DNA reads TGTGCCAGCAGTGAATTATCAAACTATGGCTACACCTTC. It translates to CASSELSNYGYTF.

The gene calls are TRBV28 and TRBJ2-7; D remains ambiguous. V dropped 3 bases and J dropped 2 bases, with 5 bases sitting between them. The germline V gene encodes CDR1 MDHEN and CDR2 SYDVKM. This CDR3 has 12 amino acids. The CDR3 sequence: CASSFGAYEQYF. CDR3 coding DNA: TGTGCCAGCAGTTTCGGAGCCTACGAGCAGTACTTC. The variable domain in full, with the rest retrieved from reference TRBV28 and TRBJ2-7, is DVKVTQSSRYLVKRTGEKVFLECVQDMDHENMFWYRQDPGLGLRLIYFSYDVKMKEKGDIPEGYSVSREKKERFSLILESASTNQTSMYLCASSFGAYEQYFGPGTRLTVT.

The V gene is TRBV5-4, the J gene TRBJ1-1; D possibly corresponds to TRBD1 (5 bases). The CDR3 runs 16 residues. V was clipped by 5 bases and J by 3 bases, with 20 bases between them. The germline V gene encodes CDR1 SGHNT and CDR2 YYREEE (reference sequence). The CDR3 bases are TGTGCCAGCAGTTGGGGCGTTAGGGCGGGGGACACTGAAGCTTTCTTT. It encodes CASSWGVRAGDTEAFF.

Concerning this clone: The same CDR3 also results from other DNA sequences found in this sample. This sequence joins TRBV9 and TRBJ2-3; no clear D. The V gene's germline CDR1 is SGDLS and CDR2 YYNGEE. V dropped 4 bases and J dropped 3 bases, with 6 bases sitting between them. The CDR3 is 12 amino acids. The CDR3 sequence: CASSPSTDTQYF. DNA of the CDR3: TGTGCCAGCAGCCCTTCTACAGATACGCAGTATTTT.

The chain joins TRBV4-2 to TRBJ2-1; 14 nucleotides line up with TRBD2. Germline trimming cut 3 bases from V and 0 bases from J; bases unmatched to any gene: 1. The CDR3 has 17 amino acids. Germline assignment: CDR1 LGHNA and CDR2 YNFKEQ. Written as DNA, the CDR3 is TGTGCCAGCAGCCAGGGACTAGCGGGGGCCTCCTACAATGAGCAGTTCTTC. Encoded protein: CASSQGLAGASYNEQFF.

This clone was recorded a few times. The chain has TRBV6-4 and TRBJ2-2, with a tentative D call TRBD2 (5 bases). The V end was cut by 5 bases, the J end by 4 bases, with 8 bases between. The CDR3 runs 13 residues. CDR1 and CDR2 from the germline V gene are MRHNA and SNTAGT. The CDR3 DNA sequence: TGTGCCAGCAGTTTACGGGGCACCGGGGAGCTGTTTTTT. Translated, it gives CASSLRGTGELFF.

The rearrangement links TRBV7-8 to TRBJ2-7, with D maybe TRBD2 (5 bases). The CDR3 sequence is 14 residues long. V lost 5 bases to trimming and J lost 2 bases, with 13 bases between them. Germline CDR1 SGHVS, CDR2 FQNEAQ. Here the CDR3 DNA reads TGTGCCAGCAGCCGGGGTTCGGGCCCCTACGAGCAGTACGTC. Translated, it gives CASSRGSGPYEQYV.

The J gene is TRBJ2-2, the V gene TRBV11-2; possible D gene TRBD1, 5 bases. CDR3 length equals 16 residues. V was cut by 2 bases and J by 1 base, with 11 bases left in between. Germline V gene sequence: CDR1 SGHAT, CDR2 FQNNGV. CDR3 nucleotides: TGTGCCAGCAGCTTAATGGGGCGGCGGAACACCGGGGAGCTGTTTTTT. It encodes CASSLMGRRNTGELFF.

CDR3 protein: CASSQEGGGNTEAFF. CDR3 nucleotides: TGCGCCAGCAGCCAAGAAGGAGGAGGGAACACTGAAGCTTTCTTT. The chain has TRBV4-1 and TRBJ1-1; D is unresolved. The length of the CDR3 is 15 residues. V was trimmed by 0 bases and J by 1 base, leaving 9 bases between them. Germline values: CDR1 MGHRA, CDR2 YSYEKL.

This chain joins TRBV19 and TRBJ1-4; 7 bases align to TRBD1. The germline V gene encodes CDR1 LNHDA and CDR2 SQIVND (reference sequence). The CDR3 extends over 15 amino acids. V lost 6 bases to trimming and J lost 0 bases; unmatched junction nucleotides: 4. The CDR3 region has the DNA TGTGCCAGTAGGCACGGGACAGCAACTAATGAAAAACTGTTTTTT. Its protein is CASRHGTATNEKLFF.

The rearrangement links TRBV13 to TRBJ1-6; no clear D. The V gene lost 5 bases and the J gene lost 10 bases, with 15 bases spanning the gap. CDR3 length equals 14 residues. Germline V gives CDR1 PRHDT, CDR2 FYEKMQ (reference sequence). The CDR3 spells CASSRGRLNSPLHF. In DNA, the CDR3 is TGTGCCAGCAGCCGTGGGCGCCTGAACTCACCCCTCCACTTT.

This chain links TRBV7-2 with TRBJ2-3; 7 positions agree with TRBD1. This CDR3 has 14 residues. The germline V gene has CDR1 SGHTA and CDR2 FQGNSA. The V gene end was trimmed by 6 bases and the J gene end by 1 base; junction bases not matched to a gene: 4. The CDR3 loop reads CASSTTGGTDTQYF. The CDR3 DNA is TGTGCCAGCAGTACTACAGGGGGCACAGATACGCAGTATTTT.

V is TRBV5-6 and J is TRBJ1-3, with 10 positions matching TRBD1. The germline gives CDR1 SGHDT, CDR2 YYEEEE. The CDR3 runs 15 residues. After removal of 3 bases from V and 4 bases from J, the junction contained 4 bases not matched to a gene. The CDR3 region is CASSSDRGAGNTIYF. In DNA form, the CDR3 reads TGTGCCAGCAGCTCGGACAGGGGGGCCGGAAACACCATATATTTT. Supplemented by reference TRBV5-6 and TRBJ1-3, the full variable domain reads DAGVTQSPTHLIKTRGQQVTLRCSPKSGHDTVSWYQQALGQGPQFIFQYYEEEERQRGNFPDRFSGHQFPNYSSELNVNALLLGDSALYLCASSSDRGAGNTIYFGEGSWLTVV.

The chain couples TRBV5-1 to TRBJ2-1; D remains unclear. Trimming shortened V by 4 bases and J by 0 bases, and 14 bases separated the two germline ends. The CDR3 covers 16 residues. The germline V gene encodes CDR1 SGHRS and CDR2 YFSETQ. This CDR3 is CASSPELRSSYNEQFF. In nucleotides, the CDR3 is TGCGCCAGCAGCCCGGAATTACGGAGCTCCTACAATGAGCAGTTCTTC.

The rearrangement links TRBV12-1 to TRBJ2-7; TRBD1, the table's D call, was not compared with the DNA. TRBV12-1 is designated a pseudogene. The CDR3 consists of 15 residues. The CDR3 loop reads CASSAGQGPSYEQYF. CDR3 nucleotide sequence: TGTGCCAGCAGCGCCGGACAGGGGCCGTCCTACGAGCAGTACTTC.

V usage is TRBV19 and J usage is TRBJ1-1; 10 nucleotides line up with TRBD1. With V trimmed by 7 bases and J by 5 bases, 7 bases remained unmatched. Germline values: CDR1 LNHDA, CDR2 SQIVND (reference sequence). The CDR3 runs 14 residues. The CDR3 nucleotides read TGTGCCAGTACCCCGGGACAGGGGTGGACTGAAGCTTTCTTT. The encoded protein is CASTPGQGWTEAFF. The full variable domain, with the rest looked up from reference TRBV19 and TRBJ1-1, is DGGITQSPKYLFRKEGQNVTLSCEQNLNHDAMYWYRQDPGQGLRLIYYSQIVNDFQKGDIAEGYSVSREKKESFPLTVTSAQKNPTAFYLCASTPGQGWTEAFFGQGTRLTVV.

The genes are TRBV7-9 and TRBJ2-5, with D perhaps matching TRBD2 (6 bases). Germline-derived CDR1 and CDR2 are SEHNR and FQNEAQ (reference sequence). There are 14 residues in the CDR3. With 5 bases removed from V and 5 bases from J, the gap between germline ends came to 15 bases. The CDR3 spells CASSTGTYPETQYF. CDR3 in DNA: TGTGCCAGCAGCACCGGGACTTACCCTGAGACCCAGTACTTC.

V and J are TRBV5-8 and TRBJ2-7; D is possibly TRBD1 or TRBD2 (5 bases each). V was clipped by 1 base and J by 5 bases, with 16 bases between them. In germline, CDR1 is SGHTS, CDR2 YDEGEE. The CDR3 has 15 residues. The CDR3 sequence is CASSLMGVNADEQYF. The CDR3 region has the DNA TGTGCCAGCAGCTTGATGGGGGTAAATGCGGACGAGCAGTACTTC.

The genes are TRBV5-1 and TRBJ1-1; maybe TRBD1 (6 bases). This CDR3 has 15 residues. Germline V gives CDR1 SGHRS, CDR2 YFSETQ. V was shortened by 0 bases and J by 1 base, with 10 bases between the two germline ends. The CDR3 loop reads CASSLGGGKNTEAFF. The CDR3 DNA sequence: TGCGCCAGCAGCTTGGGGGGGGGCAAGAACACTGAAGCTTTCTTT.

The chain has TRBV10-3 and TRBJ1-5; D is unresolved. Looked up from germline, CDR1 is ENHRY and CDR2 is SYGVKD. With 3 bases removed from V and 2 bases from J, the gap between germline ends came to 11 bases. The CDR3 is made up of 15 amino acids. The CDR3 coding sequence is TGTGCCATCAGTGACACCTTTAGGGGCAATCAGCCCCAGCATTTT. It encodes CAISDTFRGNQPQHF.

V and J are TRBV28 and TRBJ1-1, with 8 bases aligning to TRBD1. Germline CDR1 MDHEN, CDR2 SYDVKM. The CDR3 is 13 residues long. J lost 5 bases, V lost 6 bases, and 5 bases had no gene match. DNA of the CDR3: TGTGCCAGCAGGTTCAGGGGGCGGACTGAAGCTTTCTTT. It yields the protein CASRFRGRTEAFF. The whole variable domain, remainder taken from reference TRBV28 and TRBJ1-1, is DVKVTQSSRYLVKRTGEKVFLECVQDMDHENMFWYRQDPGLGLRLIYFSYDVKMKEKGDIPEGYSVSREKKERFSLILESASTNQTSMYLCASRFRGRTEAFFGQGTRLTVV.